The rows below give T cell receptor beta chains drawn from one sample of a study of T-cell reconstitution after alpha-beta-depleted transplantation in children. TCRdb passed the PCR reads through MiXCR, listing each CDR3 protein once. The table shows about 640,000 distinct CDR3 sequences, with 16% occurring only once. The sequenced sample was PBMCs from the stem cell graft donor, obtained from the stem cell graft. These receptors were taken from a human donor who donated a stem cell graft to a child with acute myeloid leukemia. The CDR3 runs from the conserved cysteine through the conserved F or W. Each record gives: clone size, V gene, J gene, D gene, CDR3 DNA, CDR3 protein. The D gene is left open where the match is weak. Rows give clone size only sometimes, using once, few, many, or a class for an expanded clone.

>few|TRBV12-3/TRBV12-4|TRBJ1-2|-
TGTGCCAGCACCCAGTCGGCACAGACCTATGGCTACACCTTC
CASTQSAQTYGYTF
>many|TRBV20-1|TRBJ1-1|-
TGCAGTGCTCCCTGGGGGTACACTGAAGCTTTCTTT
CSAPWGYTEAFF
>-|TRBV21-1|TRBJ1-1|-
TGTGCCAGGGGGCGGGAGCCAATGAACACTGAAGCTTTCTTT
CARGREPMNTEAFF
>few|TRBV12-3/TRBV12-4|TRBJ1-3|TRBD1
TGTGCCAGCAGCACCCTGACAGGGGGCTCTGGAAACACCATATATTTT
CASSTLTGGSGNTIYF
>-|TRBV7-9|TRBJ1-2|-
TGTGCCAGCAGCCGGCAGGGAGGGTACTATGGCTACACCTTC
CASSRQGGYYGYTF
>-|TRBV5-1|TRBJ2-3|TRBD1
TGCGCCAGCAGCCATGACAGGGAGTTTGATATAGATACGCAGTATTTT
CASSHDREFDIDTQYF
>few|TRBV5-1|TRBJ1-1|-
TGCGCCAGCAGCTTGGCGGCAGGGGAGGCGAACACTGAAGCTTTCTTT
CASSLAAGEANTEAFF
>few|TRBV7-2|TRBJ2-7|-
TGTGCCAGCAGCGTTGACAGCGCCCTTAGCTCCTACGAGCAGTACTTC
CASSVDSALSSYEQYF
>many|TRBV9|TRBJ1-5|TRBD1
TGTGCCAGCAGCGTAGGGACAGGGCCCAATCAGCCCCAGCATTTT
CASSVGTGPNQPQHF
>many|TRBV20-1|TRBJ2-7|TRBD1
TGCAGTGCGTCCGACAGGGGTTTTGGCGAGCAGTACTTC
CSASDRGFGEQYF
>many|TRBV20-1|TRBJ2-1|-
TGCAGTGCTAGATCCCCTCCGGCCAGGGCCTATACCACCCATGAGCAGTTCTTC
CSARSPPARAYTTHEQFF
>-|TRBV20-1|TRBJ1-3|TRBD1
TGCAGTGCTACTCCCCACAGGGGGTCCTCTGGAAACACCATATATTTT
CSATPHRGSSGNTIYF
>few|TRBV2|TRBJ2-5|-
TGTGCCTCAGGAGGGGCAGAGACCCAGTACTTC
CASGGAETQYF